Below are 22 T cell receptor beta chains sequenced from a single sample in a study of blood T cell repertoires in COVID-19. The method was immunoSEQ multiplex PCR; TCRdb's version includes in-frame clones alone and lacks a portion of them. The sample has approximately 200,000 clones, roughly 90% seen once; the top ten hold about 2.2%. The source material was PBMCs or T cells enriched from blood (not recorded which). The receptors were sampled from a woman aged 30 to 39 who had recovered from COVID-19.

This clone was observed once. The chain combines TRBV14 with TRBJ2-1; 7 bases match TRBD1. The V and J ends lost 0 bases and 0 bases, in that order; junction bases with no gene match: 2. CDR3 length equals 16 residues. Looked up from germline, CDR1 is SGHDN and CDR2 is FVKESK. The CDR3 here is CASSQEYRGSYNEQFF. DNA of the CDR3: TGTGCCAGCAGCCAAGAGTACAGGGGCTCCTACAATGAGCAGTTCTTC.

The J gene is TRBJ2-2, the V gene TRBV18; TRBD2 aligns across 7 bases. Trimming at V came to 3 bases and at J to 0 bases, leaving 7 bases not matched to a gene. The germline gives CDR1 KGHSH, CDR2 LQKENI. CDR3 size: 17 residues. CDR3 loop: CASSPTSSGTNTGELFF. CDR3 nucleotide sequence: TGTGCCAGCTCACCCACCTCTAGCGGAACGAACACCGGGGAGCTGTTTTTT.

The V gene is TRBV9, the J gene TRBJ2-3, with 7 bases lining up with TRBD2. CDR3 length: 16 residues. The ends lost 0 bases at V and 0 bases at J; junction bases unmatched: 4. CDR1 SGDLS and CDR2 YYNGEE come from the germline V gene. This CDR3 is CASSVGGRASTDTQYF. In nucleotides, the CDR3 is TGTGCCAGCAGCGTAGGTGGGAGGGCGAGCACAGATACGCAGTATTTT.

V usage is TRBV7-9 and J usage is TRBJ1-5; D remains unclear. V was pared by 6 bases and J by 4 bases, with 19 bases between. The CDR3 runs 16 residues. Germline values: CDR1 SEHNR, CDR2 FQNEAQ (reference sequence). This CDR3 is CASSQTGPGGNQPQHF. The CDR3 DNA reads as TGTGCCAGCAGTCAAACGGGTCCAGGAGGAAATCAGCCCCAGCATTTT. Looking up the rest from reference TRBV7-9 and TRBJ1-5 gives the full variable domain: DTGVSQNPRHKITKRGQNVTFRCDPISEHNRLYWYRQTLGQGPEFLTYFQNEAQLEKSRLLSDRFSAERPKGSFSTLEIQRTEQGDSAMYLCASSQTGPGGNQPQHFGDGTRLSIL.

This clone was counted between two and nine times. The CDR3 DNA reads TGTGCCTCCGCGGGACAGGGAAATTCACCCCTCCACTTT. Translated, it gives CASAGQGNSPLHF. V and J are TRBV30 and TRBJ1-6; 9 bases are shared with TRBD1. The CDR3 is 13 residues long. V lost 7 bases and J lost 7; bases outside the gene matches: 5. Germline values: CDR1 GTSNPN, CDR2 SVGIG (reference sequence).

The rearrangement uses TRBV7-9 and TRBJ1-4; D unresolved. The CDR3 is made up of 15 amino acids. Trimming removed 2 bases from V and 5 bases from J, with 12 bases in between. In germline, CDR1 is SEHNR, CDR2 FQNEAQ (reference sequence). CDR3 in DNA: TGTGCCAGCAGCTTAAGAGACACTCGAAATGAAAAACTGTTTTTT. It translates to CASSLRDTRNEKLFF. The complete variable domain, with remaining parts taken from reference TRBV7-9 and TRBJ1-4, reads DTGVSQNPRHKITKRGQNVTFRCDPISEHNRLYWYRQTLGQGPEFLTYFQNEAQLEKSRLLSDRFSAERPKGSFSTLEIQRTEQGDSAMYLCASSLRDTRNEKLFFGSGTQLSVL.

The sample holds one count of this clone. V is TRBV30 and J is TRBJ1-1; D is perhaps TRBD1 (5 bases). The germline V gene encodes CDR1 GTSNPN and CDR2 SVGIG (reference sequence). V dropped 4 bases and J dropped 3 bases, with 12 bases sitting between them. The CDR3 contains 13 residues. The CDR3: CAWTDLRDTEAFF. CDR3 DNA: TGTGCCTGGACCGACCTCAGGGACACTGAAGCTTTCTTT.

The CDR3: CASRGGQGEAFF. As DNA, the CDR3 is TGTGCCAGCAGGGGGGGACAGGGGGAAGCTTTCTTT. V gene TRBV11-2 combines with J gene TRBJ1-1; 10 bases fit TRBD1. The CDR3 totals 12 residues. Per germline, CDR1 SGHAT and CDR2 FQNNGV. V shed 6 bases, J shed 8 bases, and the junction held 3 bases outside the gene matches.

V and J are TRBV6-2 or TRBV6-3 and TRBJ1-2; TRBD1 aligns across 7 bases. The CDR3 loop spans 13 amino acids. Germline V gene sequence: CDR1 MNHEY, CDR2 SVGEGT. V lost 8 bases, J lost 1 base, and 4 bases stayed unmatched. CDR3 in amino acids: CASRRDSNYGYTF. The CDR3 nucleotides are TGTGCCAGCCGCCGGGACAGTAACTATGGCTACACCTTC.

The chain combines TRBV4-3 with TRBJ1-4; D call uncertain. CDR1 and CDR2 (germline): LGHNA, YSLEER. There are 17 residues in the CDR3. Trimming left V 0 bases short and J 0 bases short, with 11 bases between. The CDR3 DNA follows: TGCGCCAGCAGCCAAGATAGGAGGGCAGCAACTAATGAAAAACTGTTTTTT. As protein: CASSQDRRAATNEKLFF.

The chain couples TRBV19 to TRBJ2-1, with 8 bases lining up with TRBD2. After removal of 2 bases from V and 4 bases from J, the junction contained 7 bases not matched to a gene. CDR1 LNHDA and CDR2 SQIVND come from the germline V gene (reference sequence). This CDR3 contains 16 residues. CDR3 in DNA: TGTGCCAGTAGTATAACTAAGGCTAGCGGGTACAATGAGCAGTTCTTC. Its translation is CASSITKASGYNEQFF.

The chain is built from TRBV4-3 and TRBJ2-1; 8 positions match TRBD2. This CDR3 region has 15 residues. Germline loops: CDR1 LGHNA, CDR2 YSLEER. V trimming: 0 bases; J trimming: 8 bases; junction bases outside the gene matches: 6. CDR3 bases: TGCGCCAGCAGCCAAGAAACAGCGGGGGCAGATGAGCAGTTCTTC. As protein: CASSQETAGADEQFF.

The J gene is TRBJ1-2, the V gene TRBV12-3 or TRBV12-4, with a possible D match to TRBD1 (5 bases). Trimming stripped 3 bases from V and 8 bases from J, with 10 bases between. The CDR3 runs 12 residues. CDR3: CASSLGGIGYTF. In nucleotides, the CDR3 is TGTGCCAGCAGTTTGGGGGGGATCGGCTACACCTTC.

This chain uses TRBV16 with TRBJ1-6; 10 bases map to TRBD1. Germline values: CDR1 KGHSY, CDR2 FQNENV. This CDR3 is 15 amino acids long. The V gene end was trimmed by 4 bases and the J gene end by 7 bases; junction bases not matched to a gene: 4. CDR3: CASSLGQGKNSPLHF. For the CDR3, the DNA is TGTGCCAGCAGCCTGGGACAGGGGAAAAATTCACCCCTCCACTTT.

The DNA of the CDR3 is TGTGCCAGCAGTTACGCAGCAGGGAAGAATCAGCCCCAGCATTTT. Translating gives CASSYAAGKNQPQHF. The chain recombines TRBV6-2 or TRBV6-3 with TRBJ1-5; the D gene is possibly TRBD1 (5 bases). The CDR3 has 15 amino acids. Between the trimmed V and J ends, which lost 2 bases and 4 bases, there was a span of 12 bases. Looked up from germline, CDR1 is MNHEY and CDR2 is SVGEGT.

The genes are TRBV24-1 and TRBJ2-1; 11 bases fit TRBD2. The junction had 7 bases not matched to a gene; V was cut back by 7 bases and J by 0 bases. CDR1 KGHDR and CDR2 SFDVKD come from the germline V gene. The CDR3 has 17 residues. CDR3 coding DNA: TGTGCCACCAGCGGGACTAGCGGTGTCTTCTCCTACAATGAGCAGTTCTTC. Translated: CATSGTSGVFSYNEQFF.

The V and J genes are TRBV24-1 and TRBJ2-1, with 12 bases fitting TRBD2. The CDR3 is made up of 17 amino acids. The ends lost 3 bases at V and 4 bases at J; junction bases unmatched: 6. The germline gives CDR1 KGHDR, CDR2 SFDVKD. The CDR3 DNA follows: TGTGCCACCAGTGATGCAGCCGGGACTAGCGGGTACAATGAGCAGTTCTTC. It codes for CATSDAAGTSGYNEQFF.

V is TRBV6-2 or TRBV6-3 and J is TRBJ2-3; D is perhaps TRBD1 (6 bases). The CDR3 has 15 residues. Per germline, CDR1 MNHEY and CDR2 SVGEGT. V dropped 2 bases and J dropped 4 bases, with 13 bases sitting between them. CDR3 DNA: TGTGCCAGCAGTTACGAGCCAGGGGTCGCAGATACGCAGTATTTT. This encodes CASSYEPGVADTQYF.

This clone was counted only a few times. The chain is built from TRBV19 and TRBJ2-7, with 9 bases identical to TRBD1. After removal of 4 bases from V and 0 bases from J, the junction contained 4 bases not matched to a gene. Germline assignment: CDR1 LNHDA and CDR2 SQIVND (reference sequence). The CDR3 is 15 amino acids. The CDR3 spells CASSTRDRDSYEQYF. CDR3 sequence (DNA): TGTGCCAGTAGTACCCGGGACAGGGACTCCTACGAGCAGTACTTC.

The chain employs TRBV5-1 and TRBJ1-2; D not resolved. Between the trimmed V and J ends, which lost 0 bases and 4 bases, there was a span of 13 bases. The CDR3 has 15 amino acids. Germline CDR1 SGHRS, CDR2 YFSETQ. CDR3 sequence: CASSLGAGRSYGYTF. The CDR3 DNA reads TGCGCCAGCAGCTTGGGGGCGGGAAGGTCCTATGGCTACACCTTC.

The chain recombines TRBV3-1 (or the pseudogene TRBV3-2) with TRBJ2-4; D possibly corresponds to TRBD1 (5 bases). Germline V gives CDR1 LGHDT, CDR2 YNNKEL (reference sequence). The CDR3 sequence is 15 residues long. V was trimmed by 0 bases and J by 4 bases, leaving 10 bases between them. CDR3 region: CASSQDLAGKNIQYF. Written as DNA, the CDR3 is TGTGCCAGCAGCCAAGATCTGGCAGGGAAAAACATTCAGTACTTC.

This chain connects TRBV2 to TRBJ1-1, with 7 bases lining up with TRBD1. J lost 11 bases, V lost 5 bases, and 11 bases had no gene match. From germline, CDR1 is SNHLY and CDR2 FYNNEI. The CDR3 has 13 amino acids. CDR3 residues: CASSRDRAGLAFF. The CDR3 coding sequence is TGTGCCAGCAGTCGCGACAGGGCCGGGTTGGCTTTCTTT. Supplemented by reference TRBV2 and TRBJ1-1, the full variable domain reads EPEVTQTPSHQVTQMGQEVILRCVPISNHLYFYWYRQILGQKVEFLVSFYNNEISEKSEIFDDQFSVERPDGSNFTLKIRSTKLEDSAMYFCASSRDRAGLAFFGQGTRLTVV.